Described below is a single T cell receptor (beta chain) sequence and its context. Measured with immunoSEQ multiplex PCR; TCRdb has only the in-frame clones, and not every one. The sample includes approximately 9,000 clones, around four fifths of them seen just once. The CDR3 is 13 residues long. V lost 2 bases, J lost 6 bases, and 3 bases stayed unmatched. Germline values: CDR1 SGDLS, CDR2 YYNGEE. Time point specified: recipient sample about 28 days before transplant, after cytoreduction. This sample stems from a study of T cell clonotyping in hematopoietic cell transplantation. The starting material was peripheral blood mononuclear cells, obtained before stem cell transplant. The sequence derives from a man in his 60s with acute myeloid leukemia. Some clones in this sample may be carry-over from other donors' samples. The genes are TRBV9 and TRBJ2-3; 7 bases align to TRBD1. The CDR3 region is CASSVGTDDTQYF. CDR3 coding DNA: TGTGCCAGCAGCGTCGGGACAGACGATACGCAGTATTTT.